These 9 T cell receptor beta chains were sequenced from one sample in a study of CD8 T cells in ankylosing spondylitis. One entry per CDR3 protein results from TCRdb running MiXCR on the 5' RACE reads. The table shows around 130,000 distinct CDR3 sequences, with roughly 7.3% occurring only once. Specimen: blood, either unsorted or a sorted T cell fraction (not recorded which). The source of these receptors is a male donor with ankylosing spondylitis or in good health (not recorded which).

This clonotype came up many times. V is TRBV20-1 and J is TRBJ2-7, with D perhaps matching TRBD2 (5 bases). With 6 bases removed from V and 0 bases from J, the gap between germline ends came to 12 bases. The CDR3 runs 13 residues. Germline CDR1 reads DFQATT; CDR2 reads SNEGSKA (reference sequence). CDR3: CSARPAGSYEQYF. In DNA, the CDR3 is TGCAGTGCCAGACCGGCGGGCTCCTACGAGCAGTACTTC.

This clonotype was recorded at least ten times. In nucleotides, the CDR3 is TGTGCCAGCAGCTCTCCGACCAGCAGCTCCTACAATGAGCAGTTCTTC. Its protein is CASSSPTSSSYNEQFF. The chain uses TRBV7-9 and TRBJ2-1; D ambiguous. Trimming took 4 bases from V and 0 from J, leaving 13 bases between them. The germline V gene encodes CDR1 SEHNR and CDR2 FQNEAQ (reference sequence). The CDR3 contains 16 residues.

This clonotype was recorded many times. The chain is built from TRBV3-1 and TRBJ2-7, with D perhaps TRBD2 (5 bases). Germline assignment: CDR1 LGHDT and CDR2 YNNKEL (reference sequence). Trimming left V 0 bases short and J 7 bases short, with 10 bases between. The CDR3 loop spans 13 amino acids. The DNA of the CDR3 is TGTGCCAGCAGCCAAGATCCTAGCTGGGAGCAGTACTTC. This translates into CASSQDPSWEQYF.

This clonotype was recorded at least ten times. The CDR3 loop reads CASSPGLAGDTQYF. CDR3 bases: TGTGCCAGCAGCCCTGGACTAGCGGGAGATACGCAGTATTTT. The chain is built from TRBV7-3 and TRBJ2-3, with TRBD2 matching over 11 bases. Unmatched junction bases numbered 3, after V lost 5 bases and J lost 5 bases. The germline gives CDR1 SGHTA, CDR2 FQGTGA. The CDR3 has 14 amino acids.

In this sample, this clonotype turned up many times. The chain joins TRBV5-1 to TRBJ2-1; a possible D gene is TRBD1 (6 bases). CDR3 length equals 13 residues. CDR1 is SGHRS and CDR2 is YFSETQ in the germline V gene. Trimming cost V 4 bases and J 8 bases, with 13 bases left between them. The chain's CDR3 is CASSPQGTDEQFF. In nucleotides, the CDR3 is TGCGCCAGCAGCCCACAGGGTACGGATGAGCAGTTCTTC.

This clonotype was detected many times. J is TRBJ1-1 and V is TRBV12-3 or TRBV12-4, with D possibly matching TRBD1 (5 bases). V lost 8 bases, J lost 0 bases, and 16 bases lay in between. The CDR3 spans 15 residues. The CDR3 protein is CASLGGGNMNTEAFF. The CDR3 nucleotides read TGTGCCAGCCTTGGGGGGGGAAACATGAACACTGAAGCTTTCTTT.

This clonotype was counted at least ten times. This rearrangement joins TRBV7-2 to TRBJ2-7; no clear D. V gave up 1 base and J gave up 0 bases, with 13 bases separating them. The germline CDR1 and CDR2 sequences are SGHTA and FQGNSA. The CDR3 spans 16 residues. CDR3 nucleotides: TGTGCCAGCAGCTTAGGTTCCGACTCCAGCTCCTACGAGCAGTACTTC. It codes for CASSLGSDSSSYEQYF.

The rearrangement uses TRBV28 and TRBJ1-4; tentative D call: TRBD1 (5 bases). The CDR3 spans 11 residues. V lost 8 bases and J lost 8, with 9 bases in between. Per the germline V gene, CDR1 is MDHEN and CDR2 is SYDVKM. DNA for the CDR3: TGTGCCAGCCAGCAGGGAGAAAAACTGTTTTTT. Its translation is CASQQGEKLFF.

This clonotype was found many times. V and J are TRBV5-1 and TRBJ2-3; 8 bases fit TRBD2. V was clipped by 1 base and J by 5 bases; unmatched bases: 6. Germline V gene data show CDR1 as SGHRS and CDR2 as YFSETQ. There are 15 residues in the CDR3. This CDR3 is CASSLTGTRGDTQYF. DNA of the CDR3: TGCGCCAGCAGCTTGACCGGGACTAGAGGAGATACGCAGTATTTT.